A selection of T cell receptor beta chains follows, all from one sample in a study of response to subunit inactivated influenza vaccine. TCRdb re-called the RT-PCR reads with MiXCR, one entry per CDR3 protein. Here the sample spans around 570,000 distinct CDR3 sequences, about 10% being singletons. This sample also belongs to another study, concerning T cells expressing NK-cell markers.

The source was PBMCs from blood, collected on the day of vaccination. These TCRs come from a man over 45 who received an inactivated influenza vaccine. The CDR3 runs from the conserved cysteine through the conserved F or W. The D gene is left open where the match is weak. For some rows the clone size is stated as once, few or many, or as a class when expanded; others skip it.

j_call: TRBJ2-7
d_call: -
clone_size: -
v_call: TRBV7-2
cdr3_length: 14
cdr3_nt: TGTGCCAGCAGCTTAGCAGGGGAGCTCTACGAGCAGTACTTC
cdr3_aa: CASSLAGELYEQYF

j_call: TRBJ2-3
d_call: TRBD2
clone_size: few
v_call: TRBV7-3
cdr3_length: 16
cdr3_nt: TGTGCCAGCAGCATCGGGACTAGCGGTCCTAGGGATACGCAGTATTTT
cdr3_aa: CASSIGTSGPRDTQYF

j_call: TRBJ1-5
d_call: TRBD1
clone_size: few
v_call: TRBV3-1
cdr3_length: 15
cdr3_nt: TGTGCCAGCAGCCAAGACGGGACAGGGTATCAGCCCCAGCATTTT
cdr3_aa: CASSQDGTGYQPQHF

j_call: TRBJ2-5
d_call: -
clone_size: -
v_call: TRBV5-1
cdr3_length: 15
cdr3_nt: TGCGCCAGCAGCTTGGAGGGCAGGGAATTTGAGACCCAGTACTTC
cdr3_aa: CASSLEGREFETQYF

j_call: TRBJ2-2
d_call: TRBD1
clone_size: -
v_call: TRBV12-3/TRBV12-4
cdr3_length: 15
cdr3_nt: TGTGCCAGCAGTGGGGGGACAGGGAACACCGGGGAGCTGTTTTTT
cdr3_aa: CASSGGTGNTGELFF

j_call: TRBJ1-2
d_call: TRBD1
clone_size: -
v_call: TRBV14
cdr3_length: 14
cdr3_nt: TGTGCCAGCAGCCCCCTAGACAGGGACCATGGCTACACCTTC
cdr3_aa: CASSPLDRDHGYTF

j_call: TRBJ2-7
d_call: TRBD2
clone_size: few
v_call: TRBV27
cdr3_length: 15
cdr3_nt: TGTGCCAGCAGTTCGGGACTAGCGGGAGATTACGAGCAGTACTTC
cdr3_aa: CASSSGLAGDYEQYF

j_call: TRBJ2-1
d_call: TRBD1
clone_size: few
v_call: TRBV18
cdr3_length: 15
cdr3_nt: TGTGCCAGCTCACCCTTTACAGGGGGGATCGATGAGCAGTTCTTC
cdr3_aa: CASSPFTGGIDEQFF

j_call: TRBJ2-1
d_call: -
clone_size: many
v_call: TRBV3-1
cdr3_length: 14
cdr3_nt: TGTGCCAGCAGCCAAGACCCGGGAGACAATGAGCAGTTCTTC
cdr3_aa: CASSQDPGDNEQFF

j_call: TRBJ2-5
d_call: -
clone_size: -
v_call: TRBV16
cdr3_length: 13
cdr3_nt: TGTGCCAGCAGCGAGTCCGGGATGGAGACCCAGTACTTC
cdr3_aa: CASSESGMETQYF

j_call: TRBJ2-7
d_call: -
clone_size: -
v_call: TRBV29-1
cdr3_length: 15
cdr3_nt: TGCAGCGTTGAAGAGTACCCAGGGGGACTCTACGAGCAGTACTTC
cdr3_aa: CSVEEYPGGLYEQYF

j_call: TRBJ2-1
d_call: -
clone_size: -
v_call: TRBV24-1
cdr3_length: 13
cdr3_nt: TGTGCCACCAGTGGGCTGTCCTACAATGAGCAGTTCTTC
cdr3_aa: CATSGLSYNEQFF

j_call: TRBJ2-7
d_call: -
clone_size: few
v_call: TRBV3-1
cdr3_length: 13
cdr3_nt: TGTGCCAGCAGCCCGGAGAGATGGCGCGAGCAGTACTTC
cdr3_aa: CASSPERWREQYF

j_call: TRBJ2-7
d_call: -
clone_size: few
v_call: TRBV2
cdr3_length: 12
cdr3_nt: TGTGCCAGCAGCACGGTCGAGACCGGGCAGTACTTC
cdr3_aa: CASSTVETGQYF

j_call: TRBJ2-2
d_call: TRBD1
clone_size: few
v_call: TRBV18
cdr3_length: 13
cdr3_nt: TGTGCCAGCTCACCGAGGACAGGCGGGGAGCTGTTTTTT
cdr3_aa: CASSPRTGGELFF

j_call: TRBJ2-1
d_call: TRBD2
clone_size: many
v_call: TRBV12-3/TRBV12-4
cdr3_length: 15
cdr3_nt: TGTGCCAGCAGTCCCACTAGCGGGAGATACAATGAGCAGTTCTTC
cdr3_aa: CASSPTSGRYNEQFF

j_call: TRBJ2-3
d_call: -
clone_size: -
v_call: TRBV4-3
cdr3_length: 15
cdr3_nt: TGCGCCAGCAGCCGGGCGGCGGGGAATGTAGATACGCAGTATTTT
cdr3_aa: CASSRAAGNVDTQYF

j_call: TRBJ1-2
d_call: -
clone_size: -
v_call: TRBV7-8
cdr3_length: 14
cdr3_nt: TGTGCCAGCAGCTTAGCTTCACAGGGAGGGAGCTACACCTTC
cdr3_aa: CASSLASQGGSYTF

j_call: TRBJ1-1
d_call: -
clone_size: -
v_call: TRBV10-3
cdr3_length: 11
cdr3_nt: TGTGCCATCAGTGAAGGCCGAGAAGCTTTCTTT
cdr3_aa: CAISEGREAFF

j_call: TRBJ2-7
d_call: -
clone_size: many
v_call: TRBV5-1
cdr3_length: 15
cdr3_nt: TGCGCCAGCAGCAGACCCGATGGGCTACAATACGAGCAGTACTTC
cdr3_aa: CASSRPDGLQYEQYF

j_call: TRBJ2-2
d_call: -
clone_size: few
v_call: TRBV28
cdr3_length: 15
cdr3_nt: TGTGCCAGCAGAGTGGGGGGGCCGGACACCGGGGAGCTGTTTTTT
cdr3_aa: CASRVGGPDTGELFF

j_call: TRBJ2-2
d_call: -
clone_size: many
v_call: TRBV2
cdr3_length: 14
cdr3_nt: TGTGCCAGCAGGCGAGAACCGAACACCGGGGAGCTGTTTTTT
cdr3_aa: CASRREPNTGELFF

j_call: TRBJ2-7
d_call: TRBD1
clone_size: -
v_call: TRBV11-2
cdr3_length: 15
cdr3_nt: TGTGCCAGCAGCTTAGGACAGGGAATGGGCTACGAGCAGTACTTC
cdr3_aa: CASSLGQGMGYEQYF

j_call: TRBJ2-1
d_call: TRBD1
clone_size: few
v_call: TRBV5-1
cdr3_length: 15
cdr3_nt: TGCGCCAGCACCCTGGTCCCTACAGGGGGCAATGAGCAGTTCTTC
cdr3_aa: CASTLVPTGGNEQFF

j_call: TRBJ1-3
d_call: -
clone_size: -
v_call: TRBV7-2
cdr3_length: 19
cdr3_nt: TGTGCCAGCAGCTTAGCGGCGACAAGCTCCGTTAGCTCTGGAAACACCATATATTTT
cdr3_aa: CASSLAATSSVSSGNTIYF

j_call: TRBJ2-1
d_call: -
clone_size: -
v_call: TRBV6-2/TRBV6-3
cdr3_length: 14
cdr3_nt: TGTGCCAGCAGGCTGGCCATTACTGGGAATGAGCAGTTCTTC
cdr3_aa: CASRLAITGNEQFF

j_call: TRBJ1-2
d_call: -
clone_size: few
v_call: TRBV6-2/TRBV6-3
cdr3_length: 15
cdr3_nt: TGTGCCAGCAGCTACCTCCAGGTCGAGGACTATGGCTACACCTTC
cdr3_aa: CASSYLQVEDYGYTF

j_call: TRBJ2-7
d_call: -
clone_size: -
v_call: TRBV20-1
cdr3_length: 13
cdr3_nt: TGCAGTGCTGGTCTGGGCAGGAACTACGAGCAGTACTTC
cdr3_aa: CSAGLGRNYEQYF

j_call: TRBJ2-7
d_call: TRBD1
clone_size: many
v_call: TRBV29-1
cdr3_length: 13
cdr3_nt: TGCAGCGTTGGACAGGGGGCTTCCTACGAGCAGTACTTC
cdr3_aa: CSVGQGASYEQYF

j_call: TRBJ2-5
d_call: -
clone_size: -
v_call: TRBV7-9
cdr3_length: 14
cdr3_nt: TGTGCCAGCAGCTACAGCCCGTCCAGGGAGACCCAGTACTTC
cdr3_aa: CASSYSPSRETQYF

j_call: TRBJ2-3
d_call: -
clone_size: few
v_call: TRBV6-6
cdr3_length: 13
cdr3_nt: TGTGCCAGCAGTCCACGGCCCCTGGGTACGCAGTATTTT
cdr3_aa: CASSPRPLGTQYF

j_call: TRBJ1-5
d_call: TRBD1
clone_size: -
v_call: TRBV6-1
cdr3_length: 13
cdr3_nt: TGTGCCGGGGGACAGGATAGCAATCAGCCCCAGCATTTT
cdr3_aa: CAGGQDSNQPQHF

j_call: TRBJ2-7
d_call: TRBD2
clone_size: few
v_call: TRBV13
cdr3_length: 14
cdr3_nt: TGTGCCAGCAGCCGAAGGGCGGGGGACTACGAGCAGTACTTC
cdr3_aa: CASSRRAGDYEQYF

j_call: TRBJ2-2
d_call: -
clone_size: few
v_call: TRBV7-2
cdr3_length: 14
cdr3_nt: TGTGCCAGCAGCCCCTCACAGTTCGCCGGGGAGCTGTTTTTT
cdr3_aa: CASSPSQFAGELFF

j_call: TRBJ2-1
d_call: -
clone_size: few
v_call: TRBV20-1
cdr3_length: 16
cdr3_nt: TGCAGTGCCCGCCTTAGGTTAGAGGGGGACTACAATGAGCAGTTCTTC
cdr3_aa: CSARLRLEGDYNEQFF

j_call: TRBJ2-4
d_call: -
clone_size: few
v_call: TRBV6-1
cdr3_length: 14
cdr3_nt: TGTGCCAGCAGACCCGAACAGCGTGAAAACATTCAGTACTTC
cdr3_aa: CASRPEQRENIQYF

j_call: TRBJ2-3
d_call: TRBD2
clone_size: many
v_call: TRBV6-1
cdr3_length: 17
cdr3_nt: TGTGCCAGCACCCCCTTGTTTGCGGGGGGTAGCACAGATACGCAGTATTTT
cdr3_aa: CASTPLFAGGSTDTQYF

j_call: TRBJ2-7
d_call: -
clone_size: -
v_call: TRBV4-3
cdr3_length: 16
cdr3_nt: TGCGCCAGCAGCCAAGACTTTGGCAAACACGCGATGGAGCAGTACTTC
cdr3_aa: CASSQDFGKHAMEQYF

j_call: TRBJ2-3
d_call: -
clone_size: many
v_call: TRBV7-2
cdr3_length: 16
cdr3_nt: TGTGCCAGCAGCTTAGTATACCAGGGTGGCCCAGATACGCAGTATTTT
cdr3_aa: CASSLVYQGGPDTQYF

j_call: TRBJ2-1
d_call: TRBD2
clone_size: few
v_call: TRBV4-3
cdr3_length: 16
cdr3_nt: TGCGCCAGCAGCCAAGCCCCCGGACTAGCAGCTAATGAGCAGTTCTTC
cdr3_aa: CASSQAPGLAANEQFF

j_call: TRBJ1-4
d_call: -
clone_size: few
v_call: TRBV20-1
cdr3_length: 16
cdr3_nt: TGCAGTGCTAGAGGCCGTGACGGGGGCGAGGGTGAAAAACTGTTTTTT
cdr3_aa: CSARGRDGGEGEKLFF

j_call: TRBJ2-7
d_call: TRBD2
clone_size: many
v_call: TRBV28
cdr3_length: 15
cdr3_nt: TGTGCCAGCAGCCCTAGCGGGAGGTCTATCTACGAGCAGTACTTC
cdr3_aa: CASSPSGRSIYEQYF